This T cell receptor (beta chain) came from a study of blood T cells in healthy people across ages. Primers used in a second PCR of roughly 7 to 11 cycles were a sample-barcoded 5' primer and a J-beta primer mix. Each cDNA molecule was tagged by a template-switch adaptor that had 12 random nucleotides. TCRdb processed the 5' RACE reads anew with MiXCR; each CDR3 protein has one entry. Here the sample spans roughly 790,000 distinct CDR3 sequences, around 40% being singletons. The table lists this clonotype with a count of one. Its target is unknown. The study's findings and limits: Estimates of total diversity, which came from one million sequenced T cells, were considered to be underestimates.

Sequencing used blood. This receptor was taken from a woman in her fifties or sixties in good health.

CDR3 sequence (DNA): TGCGCCAGCAGTGAGCGGCAGGGCATGGATGGGCAGTTCTTC. Protein sequence: CASSERQGMDGQFF. The genes are TRBV10-1 and TRBJ2-1; tentative D call: TRBD1 (5 bases). Germline V CDR1 and CDR2: WNHNN, SYGVQD (reference sequence). The CDR3 extends over 14 amino acids. V lost 2 bases, J lost 12 bases, and 17 bases lay in between.